One T cell receptor (beta chain) is described in this entry. The data were taken from a study of blood T cell repertoires in COVID-19. V lost 4 bases, J lost 7 bases, and 19 bases lay in between. The germline CDR1 and CDR2 sequences are MNHEY and SVGAGI. CDR3 length: 15 residues. The assay was immunoSEQ multiplex PCR, and TCRdb's table has in-frame clones only and misses some. This sample has about 220,000 clones, with around 86% found just once. The TCR sequence derives from a man in his thirties or forties who had recovered from COVID-19. The chain links TRBV6-5 to TRBJ1-2; a possible D gene is TRBD1 (6 bases). Sequencing was carried out using peripheral blood. CDR3: CASSSSSGVSGGYTF. DNA of the CDR3: TGTGCCAGCAGTTCATCCTCAGGGGTTTCGGGTGGCTACACCTTC.